These 19 T cell receptor beta chains came from one sample sequenced in a study of blood T cell repertoires in COVID-19. Generated by immunoSEQ multiplex PCR, the TCRdb table keeps only in-frame clones and is missing some. The sample holds about 270,000 clones; roughly 91% are singletons and the top ten take 2%. The sample comprised PBMCs or T cells enriched from blood (not recorded which). Source of these receptors: a woman aged 55 to 70 in a cohort exposed to, infected with or recovered from COVID-19 (not recorded which).

The CDR3 protein is CAWNRGPSPLHF. CDR3 DNA sequence: TGTGCCTGGAACAGGGGACCCTCACCCCTCCACTTT. The chain carries TRBV30 and TRBJ1-6; 7 nucleotides agree with TRBD1. Germline V CDR1 and CDR2: GTSNPN, SVGIG (reference sequence). The CDR3 is 12 amino acids. V trimming: 4 bases; J trimming: 10 bases; junction bases outside the gene matches: 4. Variable domain in full (rest from reference TRBV30 and TRBJ1-6): SQTIHQWPATLVQPVGSPLSLECTVEGTSNPNLYWYRQAAGRGLQLLFYSVGIGQISSEVPQNLSASRPQDRQFILSSKKLLLSDSGFYLCAWNRGPSPLHFGNGTRLTVT.

CDR3 residues: CASSSFATSSYNEQFF. In nucleotides, the CDR3 is TGTGCCAGCAGTTCATTCGCTACGAGCTCCTACAATGAGCAGTTCTTC. The chain links TRBV2 to TRBJ2-1; D unclear. From germline, CDR1 is SNHLY and CDR2 FYNNEI. This CDR3 has 16 residues. V was shortened by 5 bases and J by 0 bases, with 14 bases between the two germline ends.

V is TRBV3-1 (or the pseudogene TRBV3-2) and J is TRBJ2-1, with D possibly matching TRBD1 (6 bases). Germline loops: CDR1 LGHDT, CDR2 YNNKEL (reference sequence). The length of the CDR3 is 17 residues. Trimming removed 6 bases from V and 3 bases from J, with 21 bases in between. CDR3 coding DNA: TGTGCCAGCAGGAAACAGGGAGCGAGTGGGTTCTACAATGAGCAGTTCTTC. It specifies CASRKQGASGFYNEQFF.

This chain joins TRBV24-1 and TRBJ1-1, with 8 bases identical to TRBD1. The CDR3 is 12 residues long. Per germline, CDR1 KGHDR and CDR2 SFDVKD. V shed 2 bases and J 8 bases; nucleotides not matched to a gene: 0. The CDR3 DNA sequence: TGTGCCACCAGTGATTGGACAGGGGAAGCTTTCTTT. Translated: CATSDWTGEAFF.

The table lists this clone with a count of one. V gene TRBV10-2 combines with J gene TRBJ2-7, with a weak D call TRBD2 (5 bases). Germline V CDR1 and CDR2: WSHSY, SAAADI. This CDR3 is built from 13 residues. The V and J ends lost 7 bases and 5 bases respectively, with 15 bases between them. The CDR3 DNA sequence: TGCGCCAGCAAAGGAGGAGGCCTAAACGAGCAGTACTTC. Residues: CASKGGGLNEQYF.

The chain recombines TRBV7-9 with TRBJ2-2; the D is unclear. Germline V CDR1 and CDR2: SEHNR, FQNEAQ (reference sequence). Trimming removed 8 bases from V and 5 bases from J, with 21 bases in between. This CDR3 comprises 16 residues. The chain's CDR3 is CASEPLALSRTGELFF. The CDR3, as DNA: TGTGCCAGCGAGCCGTTGGCGCTCTCCAGGACCGGGGAGCTGTTTTTT. Filled out from reference TRBV7-9 and TRBJ2-2, the complete variable domain reads DTGVSQNPRHKITKRGQNVTFRCDPISEHNRLYWYRQTLGQGPEFLTYFQNEAQLEKSRLLSDRFSAERPKGSFSTLEIQRTEQGDSAMYLCASEPLALSRTGELFFGEGSRLTVL.

J is TRBJ2-5 and V is TRBV7-2; possible D gene TRBD1, 6 bases. This CDR3 has 19 residues. Germline V gives CDR1 SGHTA, CDR2 FQGNSA. V shed 5 bases and J shed 3 bases, with 28 bases lying between them. The CDR3 loop reads CASSPQAPTGYGFEETQYF. Here the CDR3 DNA reads TGTGCCAGCAGCCCCCAAGCCCCTACAGGGTACGGGTTTGAAGAGACCCAGTACTTC.

This clone was detected only a few times. The chain carries TRBV5-5 and TRBJ2-1; D is perhaps TRBD1 (5 bases). The germline CDR1 and CDR2 sequences are SGHKS and YYEKEE (reference sequence). This CDR3 region has 20 residues. V lost 0 bases and J 4 bases, leaving 26 bases between the germline ends. Here the CDR3 reads CASSLVGNRMGRPRYNEQFF. The DNA of the CDR3 is TGTGCCAGCAGCTTGGTCGGAAACAGGATGGGGCGACCGAGGTACAATGAGCAGTTCTTC.

The chain carries TRBV7-8 and TRBJ1-1, with TRBD1 identical over 7 bases. The germline V gene encodes CDR1 SGHVS and CDR2 FQNEAQ. The CDR3 has 15 residues. V trimming: 1 base; J trimming: 8 bases; junction bases outside the gene matches: 10. The CDR3 sequence: CASSLEQGWLVEAFF. The CDR3 region has the DNA TGTGCCAGCAGCTTAGAACAGGGGTGGCTGGTCGAAGCTTTCTTT. Complete variable domain (other parts from reference TRBV7-8 and TRBJ1-1): GAGVSQSPRYKVAKRGQDVALRCDPISGHVSLFWYQQALGQGPEFLTYFQNEAQLDKSGLPSDRFFAERPEGSVSTLKIQRTQQEDSAVYLCASSLEQGWLVEAFFGQGTRLTVV.

The J gene is TRBJ2-4, the V gene TRBV25-1, with 7 bases aligning to TRBD1. This CDR3 is built from 15 residues. The trim removed 4 bases at V and 7 bases at J, leaving 10 bases unmatched. From germline, CDR1 is MGHDK and CDR2 SYGVNS. DNA for the CDR3: TGTGCCAGCAGTGCCCCGACAGGGAGTGGGAACATTCAGTACTTC. Translating gives CASSAPTGSGNIQYF.

The chain links TRBV27 to TRBJ1-6; no clear D. Germline assignment: CDR1 MNHEY and CDR2 SMNVEV (reference sequence). V lost 3 bases, J lost 0 bases, and 6 bases lay in between. This CDR3 is 15 amino acids long. CDR3 nucleotide sequence: TGTGCCAGCAGTTTGTGGAGCTCCTATAATTCACCCCTCCACTTT. This translates into CASSLWSSYNSPLHF.

This clone was found a few times. This sequence joins TRBV7-2 and TRBJ1-1; TRBD1 aligns across 7 bases. Germline V gene sequence: CDR1 SGHTA, CDR2 FQGNSA. V was clipped by 3 bases and J by 4 bases; unmatched bases: 5. The CDR3 sequence is 14 residues long. The CDR3 loop is CASSFRQGFTEAFF. The CDR3 DNA reads as TGTGCCAGCAGCTTTCGACAGGGTTTCACTGAAGCTTTCTTT.

The gene calls are TRBV2 and TRBJ2-7; a possible D gene is TRBD2 (6 bases). The V and J ends lost 3 bases and 4 bases respectively, with 13 bases between them. The CDR3 consists of 14 residues. CDR1 and CDR2 from the germline V gene are SNHLY and FYNNEI. The CDR3 region has the DNA TGTGCCAGCAGTGAGGCGGGAACCGTTTACGAGCAGTACTTC. The encoded protein is CASSEAGTVYEQYF.

This chain connects TRBV9 to TRBJ2-7, with D possibly being TRBD1 (5 bases). V shed 0 bases and J shed 0 bases, with 10 bases lying between them. The CDR3 covers 15 residues. CDR1 is SGDLS and CDR2 is YYNGEE in the germline V gene. CDR3 DNA sequence: TGTGCCAGCAGCGTAGCTCGGCAGGGCTCCTACGAGCAGTACTTC. This codes for CASSVARQGSYEQYF.

The V call is TRBV7-3, the J call TRBJ2-6; 13 nucleotides align to TRBD2. Germline assignment: CDR1 SGHTA and CDR2 FQGTGA. The J segment lost 0 bases and the V segment lost 4 bases, leaving 3 bases of the junction unmatched. The CDR3 is 18 residues long. CDR3 sequence reads: CASSSGTSGNSGANVLTF. CDR3 sequence (DNA): TGTGCCAGCAGCTCCGGGACTAGCGGGAACTCTGGGGCCAACGTCCTGACTTTC.

The V gene is TRBV5-1, the J gene TRBJ1-3; tentatively, D is TRBD1 (6 bases). V was pared by 4 bases and J by 0 bases, with 11 bases between. This CDR3 comprises 15 residues. Germline lookup yields CDR1 SGHRS and CDR2 YFSETQ. The CDR3 DNA reads TGCGCCAGCAGCGCGGGGGGCTTCTCTGGAAACACCATATATTTT. Its protein is CASSAGGFSGNTIYF.

The V and J genes are TRBV5-1 and TRBJ2-1; 8 bases are a match to TRBD2. The CDR3 is 14 residues long. The V gene's germline CDR1 is SGHRS and CDR2 YFSETQ. Losses at the gene ends were 6 bases for V and 9 bases for J; bases not matched to a gene: 11. The CDR3 spells CASNPGLGAGEQFF. The CDR3 DNA follows: TGCGCCAGCAACCCGGGACTAGGGGCGGGTGAGCAGTTCTTC.

The J gene is TRBJ2-3, the V gene TRBV5-1; 10 bases fit TRBD2. CDR3 size: 18 residues. Per germline, CDR1 SGHRS and CDR2 YFSETQ. Trimming at V came to 4 bases and at J to 5 bases, leaving 16 bases not matched to a gene. In nucleotides, the CDR3 is TGCGCCAGCAGCCGACAGCCTAGCGGGAGAGGTCAGCGAGATACGCAGTATTTT. This gives the protein CASSRQPSGRGQRDTQYF. The variable domain in full, completed from reference TRBV5-1 and TRBJ2-3, reads KAGVTQTPRYLIKTRGQQVTLSCSPISGHRSVSWYQQTPGQGLQFLFEYFSETQRNKGNFPGRFSGRQFSNSRSEMNVSTLELGDSALYLCASSRQPSGRGQRDTQYFGPGTRLTVL.

The rearrangement joins TRBV5-1 to TRBJ2-7, with 11 bases that match TRBD2. Trimming at V came to 3 bases and at J to 5 bases, leaving 4 bases not matched to a gene. In germline, CDR1 is SGHRS, CDR2 YFSETQ. This CDR3 has 14 amino acids. This CDR3 reads CASSSTSGIHEQYF. CDR3 sequence (DNA): TGCGCCAGCAGCTCGACTAGCGGGATTCACGAGCAGTACTTC.